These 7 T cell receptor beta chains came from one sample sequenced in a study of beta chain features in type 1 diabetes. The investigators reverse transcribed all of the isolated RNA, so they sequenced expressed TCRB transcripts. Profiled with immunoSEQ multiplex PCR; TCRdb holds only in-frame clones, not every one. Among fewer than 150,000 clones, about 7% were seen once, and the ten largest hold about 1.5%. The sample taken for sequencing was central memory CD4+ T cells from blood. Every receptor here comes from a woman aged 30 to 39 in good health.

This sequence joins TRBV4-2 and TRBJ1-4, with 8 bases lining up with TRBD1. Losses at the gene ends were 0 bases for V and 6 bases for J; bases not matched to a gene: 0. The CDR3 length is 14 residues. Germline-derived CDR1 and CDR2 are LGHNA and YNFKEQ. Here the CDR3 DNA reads TGTGCCAGCAGCCAAGAGGACAGGGATGAAAAACTGTTTTTT. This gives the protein CASSQEDRDEKLFF.

This CDR3 is CASSTTGTGQETQYF. CDR3 nucleotide sequence: TGTGCCAGCAGTACGACGGGGACAGGACAAGAGACCCAGTACTTC. This chain uses TRBV2 with TRBJ2-5; 8 bases fit TRBD1. The CDR3 is made up of 15 amino acids. J was trimmed by 2 bases and V by 5 bases; bases with no gene match: 7. From germline, CDR1 is SNHLY and CDR2 FYNNEI.

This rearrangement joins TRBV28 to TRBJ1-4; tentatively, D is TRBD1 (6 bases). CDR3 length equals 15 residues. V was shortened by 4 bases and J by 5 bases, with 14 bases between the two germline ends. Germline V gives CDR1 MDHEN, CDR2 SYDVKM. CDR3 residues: CASSSGGAANEKLFF. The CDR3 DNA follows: TGTGCCAGCAGTTCGGGGGGGGCCGCGAATGAAAAACTGTTTTTT.

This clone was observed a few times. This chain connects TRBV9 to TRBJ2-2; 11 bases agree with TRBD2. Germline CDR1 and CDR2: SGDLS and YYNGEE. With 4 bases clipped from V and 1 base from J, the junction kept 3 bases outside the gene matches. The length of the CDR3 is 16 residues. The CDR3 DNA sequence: TGTGCCAGCAGCCCGGGGACTAGCGGGAACACCGGGGAGCTGTTTTTT. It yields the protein CASSPGTSGNTGELFF.

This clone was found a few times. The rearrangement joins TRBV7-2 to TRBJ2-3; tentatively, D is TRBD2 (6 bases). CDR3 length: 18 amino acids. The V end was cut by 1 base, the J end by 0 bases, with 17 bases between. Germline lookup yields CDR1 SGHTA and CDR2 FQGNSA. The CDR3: CASSLDGRWRGSTDTQYF. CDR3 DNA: TGTGCCAGCAGCTTAGACGGCAGGTGGCGGGGAAGCACAGATACGCAGTATTTT.

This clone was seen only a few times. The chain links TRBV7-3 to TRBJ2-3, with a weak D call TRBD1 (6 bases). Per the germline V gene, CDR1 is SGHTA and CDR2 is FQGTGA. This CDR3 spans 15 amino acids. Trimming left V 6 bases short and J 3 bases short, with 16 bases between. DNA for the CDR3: TGTGCCAGCAGTTTACGAGGACAGCCGACAGATACGCAGTATTTT. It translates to CASSLRGQPTDTQYF.

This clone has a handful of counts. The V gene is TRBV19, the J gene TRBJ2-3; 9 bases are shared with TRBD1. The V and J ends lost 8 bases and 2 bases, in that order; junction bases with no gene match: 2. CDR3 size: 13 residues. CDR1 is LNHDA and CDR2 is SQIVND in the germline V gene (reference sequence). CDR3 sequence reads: CASRDRATDTQYF. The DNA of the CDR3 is TGTGCCAGTCGGGACAGGGCCACAGATACGCAGTATTTT.